The 27 T cell receptor beta chains given below trace back to one sample, sequenced in a study of OX40 agonist ivuxolimab in advanced cancers. TCRdb's table, derived via immunoSEQ multiplex PCR, lists solely in-frame clones and lacks some. The data show around 70,000 clones, with approximately 83% seen just once and 0.5% to 0.55% held by the top ten. The starting material was CD4+ or CD8+ T cells sorted from blood, obtained in a trial of the OX40 agonist ivuxolimab. All receptors derive from an adult with an advanced solid tumor such as melanoma, head and neck, liver or kidney cancer.

The chain couples TRBV23-1 to TRBJ2-2; unclear D gene. TRBV23-1 qualifies as an ORF whose function is uncertain. Trimming stripped 0 bases from V and 1 base from J, with 12 bases between. The CDR3 totals 17 residues. The CDR3 sequence: CASSQSVKRENTGELFF. In nucleotides, the CDR3 is TGCGCCAGCAGTCAATCCGTCAAGCGCGAGAACACCGGGGAGCTGTTTTTT.

V and J are TRBV25-1 and TRBJ1-1; maybe TRBD1 (5 bases). The CDR3 runs to 16 residues. Germline V gene sequence: CDR1 MGHDK, CDR2 SYGVNS. V was clipped by 3 bases and J by 9 bases, with 23 bases between them. Here the CDR3 DNA reads TGTGCCAGCAGTGAGGTCTCCGCTGGGACCGGAGACAAAGCTTTCTTT. Amino acid sequence: CASSEVSAGTGDKAFF.

The V and J genes are TRBV18 and TRBJ2-7; maybe TRBD1 (7 bases). From germline, CDR1 is KGHSH and CDR2 LQKENI. V was cut by 1 base and J by 0 bases, with 13 bases left in between. The CDR3 length is 16 residues. CDR3 amino acids: CASSPLGQGGSYEQYF. The CDR3 nucleotides read TGTGCCAGCTCACCACTTGGGCAGGGGGGCTCCTACGAGCAGTACTTC.

The chain links TRBV29-1 to TRBJ1-1; 7 bases map to TRBD1. The germline CDR1 and CDR2 sequences are SQVTM and ANQGSEA. The V segment lost 8 bases and the J segment 4 bases; nucleotides outside the gene matches: 10. The CDR3 covers 13 residues. CDR3 in amino acids: CSFSRQGGTEAFF. CDR3 coding DNA: TGCAGCTTCAGTAGACAGGGCGGCACTGAAGCTTTCTTT.

The chain uses TRBV7-3 and TRBJ2-7, with D maybe TRBD2 (6 bases). The CDR3 extends over 13 amino acids. Trimming stripped 5 bases from V and 4 bases from J, with 12 bases between. Germline-derived CDR1 and CDR2 are SGHTA and FQGTGA. CDR3 loop: CASSRDSSYEQYF. The CDR3 DNA follows: TGTGCCAGCAGCCGGGACTCCTCTTACGAGCAGTACTTC.

V usage is TRBV4-2 and J usage is TRBJ2-1; tentative D call: TRBD2 (6 bases). Germline V CDR1 and CDR2: LGHNA, YNFKEQ. The length of the CDR3 is 17 residues. The V gene lost 0 bases and the J gene lost 9 bases, with 21 bases spanning the gap. This chain's CDR3 is CASSQDPTRGRLAEQFF. The CDR3 DNA sequence: TGTGCCAGCAGCCAAGATCCGACTAGAGGTCGTTTGGCTGAGCAGTTCTTC.

V usage is TRBV7-3 and J usage is TRBJ2-1; 16 bases agree with TRBD2. The CDR3 consists of 16 residues. J gave up 5 bases and V 5 bases, and 3 bases lay outside the gene matches. Germline values: CDR1 SGHTA, CDR2 FQGTGA. DNA of the CDR3: TGTGCCAGCAGCACAGGGACTAGCGGGAGGGACAATGAGCAGTTCTTC. This codes for CASSTGTSGRDNEQFF.

V is TRBV6-5 and J is TRBJ1-6; 8 nucleotides line up with TRBD1. CDR3 length: 13 amino acids. V lost 7 bases and J lost 6; bases outside the gene matches: 2. Germline V gene lookup returns CDR1 MNHEY and CDR2 SVGAGI. The CDR3 sequence: CASTDRGNSPLHF. CDR3 nucleotides: TGTGCCAGCACCGACAGGGGTAATTCACCCCTCCACTTT.

This chain uses TRBV19 with TRBJ2-1; 8 positions match TRBD2. The V gene end was trimmed by 5 bases and the J gene end by 2 bases; junction bases not matched to a gene: 5. There are 15 residues in the CDR3. Germline V gene lookup returns CDR1 LNHDA and CDR2 SQIVND (reference sequence). Here the CDR3 DNA reads TGTGCCAGTAGTTCTCCAGCGGGAGCCTACAATGAGCAGTTCTTC. Its protein is CASSSPAGAYNEQFF.

The genes are TRBV29-1 and TRBJ2-5; D unresolved. CDR1 SQVTM and CDR2 ANQGSEA come from the germline V gene. V was clipped by 0 bases and J by 4 bases, with 0 bases between them. The CDR3 consists of 10 residues. Here the CDR3 DNA reads TGCAGCGTTGAAGAAGAGACCCAGTACTTC. Its protein product is CSVEEETQYF.

The gene calls are TRBV5-4 and TRBJ1-3; 9 nucleotides match TRBD1. J gave up 2 bases and V 6 bases, and 6 bases lay outside the gene matches. Germline V lookup: CDR1 SGHNT, CDR2 YYREEE (reference sequence). The CDR3 has 15 amino acids. The CDR3 sequence is CASKRDRATGNTIYF. The DNA of the CDR3 is TGTGCCAGCAAAAGGGACAGGGCAACTGGAAACACCATATATTTT.

The V and J genes are TRBV2 and TRBJ2-3, with 11 bases aligning to TRBD2. This CDR3 has 14 amino acids. Germline-derived CDR1 and CDR2 are SNHLY and FYNNEI. The J segment lost 5 bases and the V segment lost 3 bases, leaving 1 base of the junction unmatched. This chain's CDR3 is CASSDGLAGDTQYF. The CDR3 region has the DNA TGTGCCAGCAGTGACGGACTAGCGGGAGATACGCAGTATTTT. Combining the CDR3 with reference TRBV2 and TRBJ2-3 gives the whole variable domain EPEVTQTPSHQVTQMGQEVILRCVPISNHLYFYWYRQILGQKVEFLVSFYNNEISEKSEIFDDQFSVERPDGSNFTLKIRSTKLEDSAMYFCASSDGLAGDTQYFGPGTRLTVL.

This clone was found once. The rearrangement joins TRBV28 to TRBJ2-2; TRBD1 matches at 9 bases. The CDR3 loop spans 15 amino acids. Germline trimming cut 7 bases from V and 2 bases from J; bases unmatched to any gene: 5. CDR1 and CDR2 (germline): MDHEN, SYDVKM. The CDR3 spells CASKGQGSNTGELFF. CDR3 coding DNA: TGTGCCAGCAAAGGACAGGGGTCCAACACCGGGGAGCTGTTTTTT.

This clone was counted only a few times. The chain uses TRBV9 and TRBJ1-3; D call uncertain. The CDR3 spans 15 residues. Per the germline V gene, CDR1 is SGDLS and CDR2 is YYNGEE. V lost 0 bases, J lost 2 bases, and 9 bases lay in between. DNA for the CDR3: TGTGCCAGCAGCGTAGACAGTTTCACTGGAAACACCATATATTTT. Its translation: CASSVDSFTGNTIYF.

V and J are TRBV5-1 and TRBJ2-3, with 11 bases that match TRBD2. V dropped 4 bases and J dropped 1; count of bases not matched to a gene: 2. The CDR3 has 15 amino acids. Germline CDR1 is SGHRS and CDR2 is YFSETQ. The CDR3 DNA follows: TGCGCCAGCAGCCTGACTAGCGGGGGCACAGATACGCAGTATTTT. Translation gives CASSLTSGGTDTQYF.

The rearrangement uses TRBV6-6 and TRBJ2-3; D might be TRBD2 (6 bases). V lost 6 bases to trimming and J lost 8 bases, with 9 bases between them. The CDR3 has 11 residues. Germline-derived CDR1 and CDR2 are MNHNY and SVGAGI (reference sequence). The CDR3 here is CASSHGGTQYF. In DNA form, the CDR3 reads TGTGCCAGCAGCCACGGGGGTACGCAGTATTTT.

The J gene is TRBJ1-2, the V gene TRBV5-5; 8 bases line up with TRBD1. The germline V gene has CDR1 SGHKS and CDR2 YYEKEE (reference sequence). Unmatched junction bases numbered 10, after V lost 6 bases and J lost 6 bases. There are 14 residues in the CDR3. CDR3 amino acids: CASTTLDRVDGYTF. The DNA of the CDR3 is TGTGCCAGCACTACTTTGGACAGGGTCGATGGCTACACCTTC.

V is TRBV11-2 and J is TRBJ1-1, with D possibly TRBD1 on 6 matching bases. This CDR3 is 12 amino acids long. The germline V and J ends were trimmed by 5 bases and 7 bases, with 11 bases remaining between them. Germline assignment: CDR1 SGHAT and CDR2 FQNNGV. The CDR3 spells CASSQGMGEAFF. DNA of the CDR3: TGTGCCAGCAGCCAGGGGATGGGTGAAGCTTTCTTT.

The chain combines TRBV7-2 with TRBJ2-7; a weak D match, TRBD2 (6 bases). The CDR3 sequence is 15 residues long. Trimming pared 6 bases from V and 1 base from J, leaving 16 bases between. The V gene's germline CDR1 is SGHTA and CDR2 FQGNSA. Written as DNA, the CDR3 is TGTGCCAGCAGTTTGTGGCGGAGGGCGTCCTACGAGCAGTACTTC. It codes for CASSLWRRASYEQYF. The complete variable domain, with remaining parts taken from reference TRBV7-2 and TRBJ2-7, reads GAGVSQSPSNKVTEKGKDVELRCDPISGHTALYWYRQSLGQGLEFLIYFQGNSAPDKSGLPSDRFSAERTGGSVSTLTIQRTQQEDSAVYLCASSLWRRASYEQYFGPGTRLTVT.

The CDR3 is CASSPAGPTQETQYF. The CDR3 bases are TGTGCCAGCAGCCCTGCGGGGCCCACCCAGGAGACCCAGTACTTC. This chain connects TRBV7-8 to TRBJ2-5; a possible D gene is TRBD2 (6 bases). V was shortened by 5 bases and J by 5 bases, with 18 bases between the two germline ends. CDR1 is SGHVS and CDR2 is FQNEAQ in the germline V gene. The CDR3 sequence is 15 residues long.

This rearrangement joins TRBV5-1 to TRBJ2-3; possible D gene TRBD2, 6 bases. The CDR3 extends over 14 amino acids. V was clipped by 6 bases and J by 3 bases, with 14 bases between them. The germline gives CDR1 SGHRS, CDR2 YFSETQ. CDR3 region: CASKAGQETDTQYF. CDR3 nucleotide sequence: TGCGCCAGCAAAGCGGGCCAAGAAACAGATACGCAGTATTTT.

This clone has just a few counts. The chain uses TRBV19 and TRBJ2-5; TRBD2 agrees at 11 bases. The CDR3 spans 18 residues. Germline CDR1 is LNHDA and CDR2 is SQIVND (reference sequence). V trimming: 4 bases; J trimming: 1 base; junction bases outside the gene matches: 11. The CDR3 loop is CASSTTRASGGPQETQYF. In DNA form, the CDR3 reads TGTGCCAGTAGTACCACACGGGCTAGCGGGGGGCCCCAAGAGACCCAGTACTTC.

In this sample, this clone turned up a few times. This sequence joins TRBV18 and TRBJ1-1; TRBD1 matches at 10 bases. The CDR3 spans 16 residues. Germline values: CDR1 KGHSH, CDR2 LQKENI. After removal of 6 bases from V and 0 bases from J, the junction contained 7 bases not matched to a gene. Written as DNA, the CDR3 is TGTGCCAGCTCCCCTCTAGGGACAGGGGTGAACACTGAAGCTTTCTTT. Translating gives CASSPLGTGVNTEAFF.

The chain recombines TRBV7-6 with TRBJ2-1; D is perhaps TRBD1 (5 bases). This CDR3 spans 15 amino acids. Germline V CDR1 and CDR2: SGHVS, FNYEAQ. Deletions cut 0 bases from V and 7 bases from J, with 13 bases between. CDR3 coding DNA: TGTGCCAGCAGCTTAGCTCGGACATTGAGTAATGAGCAGTTCTTC. Encoded protein: CASSLARTLSNEQFF.

CDR3 sequence: CASSRGYNEQFF. CDR3 bases: TGTGCCAGTTCTAGGGGTTACAATGAGCAGTTCTTC. The chain is built from TRBV19 and TRBJ2-1; tentatively, D is TRBD1 (5 bases). Germline CDR1 and CDR2: LNHDA and SQIVND (reference sequence). There are 12 residues in the CDR3. V lost 8 bases and J lost 4, with 9 bases in between.

The V call is TRBV5-6, the J call TRBJ1-5; no clear D gene. This CDR3 region has 18 residues. CDR1 SGHDT and CDR2 YYEEEE come from the germline V gene. V dropped 0 bases and J dropped 1 base, with 17 bases sitting between them. DNA for the CDR3: TGTGCCAGCAGCTTGGGCAGGAGGGCCCAAAGGAGCAATCAGCCCCAGCATTTT. The encoded protein is CASSLGRRAQRSNQPQHF.

This sequence joins TRBV5-4 and TRBJ1-2; a weak D match, TRBD1 (6 bases). The CDR3 sequence is 13 residues long. Trimming left V 2 bases short and J 4 bases short, with 9 bases between. CDR1 SGHNT and CDR2 YYREEE come from the germline V gene (reference sequence). The CDR3, as DNA: TGTGCCAGCAGCTTCGGCAGGGGCTATGGCTACACCTTC. Translation gives CASSFGRGYGYTF. Based on the CDR3 plus reference TRBV5-4 and TRBJ1-2, the full variable domain is ETGVTQSPTHLIKTRGQQVTLRCSSQSGHNTVSWYQQALGQGPQFIFQYYREEENGRGNFPPRFSGLQFPNYSSELNVNALELDDSALYLCASSFGRGYGYTFGSGTRLTVV.